The 21 T cell receptor beta chains below all came from one sample that was sequenced in a study of vaccination and CD4 T cells after COVID-19. The treatment here: roughly 10-day PBMC culture with coronavirus spike peptide pools or control peptides (ViraFEST assay). The Oncomine TCR Beta short-read assay generated sequence data from the DNA of cultured CD4+ T cells. TCRdb itself ran the PCR reads through MiXCR, one entry per CDR3 protein. This table holds around 20,000 distinct CDR3 sequences, 54% found once. Their target antigens are unknown. Sequences were obtained from CD4+ T cells from blood, cultured in vitro. Receptor source: a human donor who had recovered from COVID-19.

Points on this clonotype: Compared with germline, one end of the junction differs, possibly owing to a read error. The J gene is TRBJ1-2, the V gene TRBV11-2; 7 positions agree with TRBD1. CDR1 SGHAT and CDR2 FQNNGV come from the germline V gene. The CDR3 is 14 amino acids. CDR3 sequence reads: CASRPEQGSYGYIF. The CDR3, as DNA: TGTGCCAGCAGGCCAGAACAGGGGTCCTATGGCTACATCTTC.

This clonotype was recorded a few times. The rearrangement joins TRBV6-5 to TRBJ1-6; TRBD1 might be the D (5 bases). From germline, CDR1 is MNHEY and CDR2 SVGAGI. V was cut by 4 bases and J by 8 bases, with 15 bases left in between. The CDR3 runs to 15 residues. The chain's CDR3 is CASSSEGHGDSPLHF. Written as DNA, the CDR3 is TGTGCCAGCAGTTCCGAAGGACACGGCGATTCACCCCTCCACTTT.

The V and J genes are TRBV7-9 and TRBJ2-5, with 9 bases lining up with TRBD1. This CDR3 comprises 16 residues. V was clipped by 5 bases and J by 4 bases; unmatched bases: 11. Germline V CDR1 and CDR2: SEHNR, FQNEAQ (reference sequence). The chain's CDR3 is CASSLKDRGGRETQYF. The CDR3 DNA reads TGTGCCAGCAGCCTAAAGGACAGGGGAGGTCGAGAGACCCAGTACTTC. Together with reference TRBV7-9 and TRBJ2-5, the CDR3 gives the full variable domain: DTGVSQNPRHKITKRGQNVTFRCDPISEHNRLYWYRQTLGQGPEFLTYFQNEAQLEKSRLLSDRFSAERPKGSFSTLEIQRTEQGDSAMYLCASSLKDRGGRETQYFGPGTRLLVL.

The chain couples TRBV5-1 to TRBJ2-7, with 13 bases that match TRBD2. Germline V lookup: CDR1 SGHRS, CDR2 YFSETQ. V trimming: 4 bases; J trimming: 6 bases; junction bases outside the gene matches: 10. This CDR3 comprises 16 residues. CDR3 in amino acids: CASSASLLAGGIEQYF. The CDR3 bases are TGCGCCAGCAGCGCCTCGTTACTAGCGGGAGGGATCGAGCAGTACTTC.

V usage is TRBV27 and J usage is TRBJ1-1, with unresolved D. Per the germline V gene, CDR1 is MNHEY and CDR2 is SMNVEV (reference sequence). This CDR3 has 15 amino acids. Between the trimmed V and J ends, which lost 4 bases and 0 bases, there was a span of 12 bases. CDR3 protein: CASSYRRGMNTEAFF. The CDR3 DNA reads TGTGCCAGCAGTTACCGCAGAGGGATGAACACTGAAGCTTTCTTT.

The chain is built from TRBV27 and TRBJ2-1; 13 bases line up with TRBD2. Germline loops: CDR1 MNHEY, CDR2 SMNVEV (reference sequence). This CDR3 contains 15 residues. Losses at the gene ends were 5 bases for V and 7 bases for J; bases not matched to a gene: 5. The CDR3: CASSVGLAGVNEQFF. The CDR3, as DNA: TGTGCCAGCAGTGTCGGACTAGCGGGAGTTAATGAGCAGTTCTTC.

The gene calls are TRBV20-1 and TRBJ1-5; TRBD1 might be the D (6 bases). Germline CDR1 DFQATT, CDR2 SNEGSKA (reference sequence). The CDR3 runs 14 residues. V lost 6 bases to trimming and J lost 5 bases, with 17 bases between them. CDR3 region: CSANTGTTDQPQHF. The CDR3 coding sequence is TGCAGTGCAAATACCGGGACAACCGATCAGCCCCAGCATTTT.

This clonotype was detected once. The germline gene is not matched at one end of the junction; a read error may be the cause. This chain uses TRBV6-2 or TRBV6-3 with TRBJ1-2; D may be TRBD1 (5 bases). Germline CDR1 and CDR2: MNHEY and SVGEGT. This CDR3 has 15 amino acids. The CDR3 DNA sequence: TGTACCAGCAGTTACTCGAATAGGGGCGGTTTTGGCTACACCTTC. It encodes CTSSYSNRGGFGYTF.

The gene calls are TRBV20-1 and TRBJ2-1, with 12 positions matching TRBD1. This CDR3 is built from 24 residues. With 6 bases clipped from V and 4 bases from J, the junction kept 34 bases outside the gene matches. From germline, CDR1 is DFQATT and CDR2 SNEGSKA (reference sequence). CDR3 loop: CSAPRNRDRGRTNLPIARYNEQFF. The CDR3 DNA follows: TGCAGTGCACCGCGAAATAGGGACAGGGGGCGGACGAACTTACCGATAGCCCGATACAATGAGCAGTTCTTC.

The chain joins TRBV7-8 to TRBJ1-6; possible D gene TRBD1, 5 bases. CDR3 size: 16 residues. Germline loops: CDR1 SGHVS, CDR2 FQNEAQ. V was cut by 4 bases and J by 10 bases, with 20 bases left in between. The CDR3 region is CASSSVLGGRGSPLHF. The DNA for the CDR3 is TGTGCCAGCAGCTCCGTCTTGGGGGGTCGAGGGTCACCCCTCCACTTT.

The gene calls are TRBV6-5 and TRBJ2-7; 9 bases map to TRBD1. The CDR3 loop spans 14 amino acids. Germline lookup yields CDR1 MNHEY and CDR2 SVGAGI. V was pared by 4 bases and J by 4 bases, with 5 bases of the junction left unmatched. This chain's CDR3 is CASSWDRVPYEQYF. CDR3 DNA: TGTGCCAGCAGTTGGGACAGGGTCCCTTACGAGCAGTACTTC.

This clonotype was recorded once. The chain is built from TRBV19 and TRBJ2-3; D may correspond to TRBD1 or TRBD2 (7 bases each). V gave up 6 bases and J gave up 5 bases, with 21 bases separating them. The CDR3 has 16 residues. CDR1 and CDR2 from the germline V gene are LNHDA and SQIVND (reference sequence). The CDR3 DNA sequence: TGTGCCAGTAGCCTGGGGAGGGGGCTCTTAGGAGATACGCAGTATTTT. Amino acids: CASSLGRGLLGDTQYF.

The CDR3 DNA reads as TGTGCCAGCACTTCGGGACTAGCACCTAGGGACGAGCAGTTCTTC. Protein product: CASTSGLAPRDEQFF. The chain has TRBV6-1 and TRBJ2-1; 9 bases line up with TRBD2. The CDR3 spans 15 residues. V gave up 7 bases and J gave up 10 bases; unmatched junction bases: 14. Germline V lookup: CDR1 MNHNS, CDR2 SASEGT.

The rearrangement joins TRBV5-4 to TRBJ2-5; no clear D. Germline CDR1 reads SGHNT; CDR2 reads YYREEE (reference sequence). The CDR3 is 14 residues long. V was trimmed by 0 bases and J by 5 bases, leaving 11 bases between them. CDR3 bases: TGTGCCAGCAGCTTGGAGGCCGTCCGGGAGACCCAGTACTTC. Encoded protein: CASSLEAVRETQYF. Filled out from reference TRBV5-4 and TRBJ2-5, the complete variable domain reads ETGVTQSPTHLIKTRGQQVTLRCSSQSGHNTVSWYQQALGQGPQFIFQYYREEENGRGNFPPRFSGLQFPNYSSELNVNALELDDSALYLCASSLEAVRETQYFGPGTRLLVL.

The chain carries TRBV2 and TRBJ2-7; D uncertain. The ends were cut back, 7 bases at V and 0 bases at J, with 7 bases in the middle. Germline loops: CDR1 SNHLY, CDR2 FYNNEI. The CDR3 is 12 amino acids. The CDR3 DNA is TGTGCCAGCAAGTATGGCTCCTACGAGCAGTACTTC. Translating it yields CASKYGSYEQYF.

The chain carries TRBV2 and TRBJ1-5, with 9 nucleotides matching TRBD1. This CDR3 is 16 amino acids long. Looked up from germline, CDR1 is SNHLY and CDR2 is FYNNEI. V lost 6 bases to trimming and J lost 1 base; unmatched junction nucleotides: 7. The CDR3 region has the DNA TGTGCCAGCAGCCGGGACAGGGCAACGAGCAATCAGCCCCAGCATTTT. This gives the protein CASSRDRATSNQPQHF.

The gene calls are TRBV11-2 and TRBJ2-3, with 8 positions matching TRBD2. Looked up from germline, CDR1 is SGHAT and CDR2 is FQNNGV. CDR3 length: 15 residues. The V segment lost 0 bases and the J segment 4 bases; nucleotides outside the gene matches: 3. The CDR3 here is CASSLDVAGSDTQYF. Written as DNA, the CDR3 is TGTGCCAGCAGCTTAGATGTAGCGGGATCAGATACGCAGTATTTT.

This clonotype was found once. The chain has TRBV19 and TRBJ2-3; 12 nucleotides agree with TRBD1. The CDR3 extends over 15 amino acids. Looked up from germline, CDR1 is LNHDA and CDR2 is SQIVND (reference sequence). Germline trimming cut 6 bases from V and 6 bases from J; bases unmatched to any gene: 7. The CDR3 DNA reads as TGTGCCAGTAGGGGGACAGGGGGCGCATCTGATACGCAGTATTTT. Its protein is CASRGTGGASDTQYF. Full variable domain (rest looked up from reference TRBV19 and TRBJ2-3): DGGITQSPKYLFRKEGQNVTLSCEQNLNHDAMYWYRQDPGQGLRLIYYSQIVNDFQKGDIAEGYSVSREKKESFPLTVTSAQKNPTAFYLCASRGTGGASDTQYFGPGTRLTVL.

This chain uses TRBV2 with TRBJ1-5; possible D gene TRBD1, 5 bases. CDR3 length: 14 amino acids. Germline V CDR1 and CDR2: SNHLY, FYNNEI. V shed 6 bases and J shed 0 bases, with 9 bases lying between them. The CDR3 DNA reads TGTGCCAGCAGCGCGACAGATAGCAATCAGCCCCAGCATTTT. Its translation is CASSATDSNQPQHF.

This chain links TRBV15 with TRBJ1-2; D not resolved. The CDR3 has 12 amino acids. Germline V gene lookup returns CDR1 LNHNV and CDR2 YYDKDF (reference sequence). V lost 5 bases, J lost 3 bases, and 7 bases lay in between. The CDR3 DNA follows: TGTGCCACCAGCGACGGTGACTATGGCTACACCTTC. This gives the protein CATSDGDYGYTF.

The chain recombines TRBV20-1 with TRBJ2-7, with 11 nucleotides matching TRBD1. CDR1 DFQATT and CDR2 SNEGSKA come from the germline V gene (reference sequence). The CDR3 consists of 14 residues. After removal of 5 bases from V and 7 bases from J, the junction contained 10 bases not matched to a gene. The chain's CDR3 is CSAPQGTGGREQYF. CDR3 in DNA: TGCAGTGCTCCCCAGGGGACAGGGGGGAGGGAGCAGTACTTC.